A selection of T cell receptor beta chains follows, all from one sample in a study of blood T cell repertoires in COVID-19. The repertoire was sequenced with immunoSEQ multiplex PCR; TCRdb's copy has only in-frame clones and lacks some. Among about 440,000 clones, about 91% were seen once, and the ten largest hold around an eighth. Sequencing was done on a sample of peripheral blood. The receptor source for this set is a woman in her fifties or sixties with COVID-19, enrolled during active disease. CDR3s include the opening cysteine and the closing phenylalanine or tryptophan. Fields, in order: CDR3 protein, CDR3 DNA, clone size, J gene, V gene, D gene. The D gene is left open where the match is weak. Size is omitted from some rows. Given values are once, few, many or a class for expanded clones.

CDR3aa: CASSPQGNTEAFF
CDR3nt: TGTGCCAGCAGCCCCCAGGGGAACACTGAAGCTTTCTTT
abundance: -
j_gene: TRBJ1-1
v_gene: TRBV5-8
d_gene: -

CDR3aa: CASSRTGRLDQPQHF
CDR3nt: TGTGCCAGCAGTCGGACAGGGAGGTTAGATCAGCCCCAGCATTTT
abundance: once
j_gene: TRBJ1-5
v_gene: TRBV2
d_gene: TRBD1

CDR3aa: CASSRTDRRPFF
CDR3nt: TGTGCCAGCAGTCGCACTGACAGGAGGCCTTTCTTT
abundance: once
j_gene: TRBJ1-1
v_gene: TRBV5-8
d_gene: -

CDR3aa: CASSQGYTGRFGYTF
CDR3nt: TGTGCCAGCAGCCAAGGTTATACAGGCCGCTTCGGCTACACCTTC
abundance: -
j_gene: TRBJ1-2
v_gene: TRBV3-1/TRBV3-2
d_gene: -

CDR3aa: CASSHKRDSLNEQFF
CDR3nt: TGTGCCAGCAGCCACAAAAGGGACAGCTTGAATGAGCAGTTCTTC
abundance: -
j_gene: TRBJ2-1
v_gene: TRBV14
d_gene: TRBD1

CDR3aa: CASSLAFGTPLHF
CDR3nt: TGTGCCAGCAGCTTAGCGTTCGGTACACCCCTCCACTTT
abundance: -
j_gene: TRBJ1-6
v_gene: TRBV7-9
d_gene: -

CDR3aa: CASSEVAGGWNEQFF
CDR3nt: TGTGCCAGCAGTGAAGTAGCGGGGGGGTGGAATGAGCAGTTCTTC
abundance: -
j_gene: TRBJ2-1
v_gene: TRBV6-1
d_gene: TRBD2

CDR3aa: CASSLVGSYEQYF
CDR3nt: TGTGCCAGCAGCTTGGTCGGCTCCTACGAGCAGTACTTC
abundance: -
j_gene: TRBJ2-7
v_gene: TRBV5-4
d_gene: -

CDR3aa: CASSLGTKLAPGETQYF
CDR3nt: TGCGCCAGCAGCCTCGGGACTAAACTGGCCCCAGGGGAGACCCAGTACTTC
abundance: -
j_gene: TRBJ2-5
v_gene: TRBV5-1
d_gene: TRBD2

CDR3aa: CAWIQESYNSPLHF
CDR3nt: TGTGCCTGGATCCAGGAATCCTATAATTCACCCCTCCACTTT
abundance: -
j_gene: TRBJ1-6
v_gene: TRBV30
d_gene: -

CDR3aa: CASSGESGGDQPQHF
CDR3nt: TGTGCCAGCAGTGGAGAGTCGGGAGGTGATCAGCCCCAGCATTTT
abundance: -
j_gene: TRBJ1-5
v_gene: TRBV2
d_gene: -

CDR3aa: CASSFRRQGGDSPLHF
CDR3nt: TGTGCCAGCAGCTTCCGACGACAGGGGGGTGATTCACCCCTCCACTTT
abundance: -
j_gene: TRBJ1-6
v_gene: TRBV5-4
d_gene: TRBD1

CDR3aa: CASRDPGTAFQQYF
CDR3nt: TGTGCCAGCAGGGATCCTGGGACAGCCTTCCAGCAGTACTTC
abundance: -
j_gene: TRBJ2-7
v_gene: TRBV6-5
d_gene: TRBD1

CDR3aa: CASSRQGGTEAFF
CDR3nt: TGTGCCAGCAGCAGACAGGGGGGAACTGAAGCTTTCTTT
abundance: -
j_gene: TRBJ1-1
v_gene: TRBV6-5
d_gene: TRBD1

CDR3aa: CASSLELALNEQFF
CDR3nt: TGCGCCAGCAGCTTGGAACTAGCCCTCAATGAGCAGTTCTTC
abundance: -
j_gene: TRBJ2-1
v_gene: TRBV5-1
d_gene: -

CDR3aa: CASATLAVPYEQYF
CDR3nt: TGTGCCAGCGCAACATTGGCCGTGCCCTACGAGCAGTACTTC
abundance: few
j_gene: TRBJ2-7
v_gene: TRBV21-1
d_gene: -

CDR3aa: CAWSAGGADTQYF
CDR3nt: TGTGCCTGGAGTGCAGGGGGCGCAGATACGCAGTATTTT
abundance: -
j_gene: TRBJ2-3
v_gene: TRBV30
d_gene: TRBD1

CDR3aa: CASTLPRTGRQPQHF
CDR3nt: TGTGCCAGCACCCTCCCCCGGACAGGGAGGCAGCCCCAGCATTTT
abundance: -
j_gene: TRBJ1-5
v_gene: TRBV28
d_gene: TRBD1

CDR3aa: CASSLAERGTEAFF
CDR3nt: TGTGCCAGCAGCCTGGCCGAAAGGGGCACTGAAGCTTTCTTT
abundance: -
j_gene: TRBJ1-1
v_gene: TRBV7-2
d_gene: -

CDR3aa: CASLRDSTLRGYTF
CDR3nt: TGTGCCAGCCTCCGGGACAGCACCCTTAGGGGCTACACCTTC
abundance: -
j_gene: TRBJ1-2
v_gene: TRBV6-5
d_gene: TRBD1

CDR3aa: CASSNPSGANTGELFF
CDR3nt: TGTGCCAGCTCAAATCCTAGCGGGGCGAACACCGGGGAGCTGTTTTTT
abundance: -
j_gene: TRBJ2-2
v_gene: TRBV18
d_gene: TRBD2

CDR3aa: CASSPQGADYGYTF
CDR3nt: TGTGCCAGCAGCCCACAGGGGGCCGACTATGGCTACACCTTC
abundance: -
j_gene: TRBJ1-2
v_gene: TRBV5-4
d_gene: TRBD1

CDR3aa: CATSRERQSYNEQFF
CDR3nt: TGTGCCACCAGCAGAGAGAGACAGTCCTACAATGAGCAGTTCTTC
abundance: -
j_gene: TRBJ2-1
v_gene: TRBV15
d_gene: -

CDR3aa: CASSLAGTGNTEAFF
CDR3nt: TGCGCCAGCAGCTTGGCCGGGACAGGGAACACTGAAGCTTTCTTT
abundance: -
j_gene: TRBJ1-1
v_gene: TRBV5-1
d_gene: TRBD1

CDR3aa: CASSQIAGQGGNTIYF
CDR3nt: TGTGCCAGCAGCCAAATTGCGGGACAGGGTGGAAACACCATATATTTT
abundance: -
j_gene: TRBJ1-3
v_gene: TRBV3-1/TRBV3-2
d_gene: TRBD1